These 15 T cell receptor beta chains originate from one sample sequenced in a study of blood T cell repertoires in COVID-19. Data came from immunoSEQ multiplex PCR; TCRdb stores just in-frame clones and leaves some out. The data hold about 220,000 clones, with around 86% observed a single time. The sample comprised peripheral blood. These receptor sequences come from a human donor in a cohort sampled during active COVID-19.

V and J are TRBV7-9 and TRBJ1-2; 7 nucleotides align to TRBD1. J was trimmed by 6 bases and V by 5 bases; bases with no gene match: 9. Looked up from germline, CDR1 is SEHNR and CDR2 is FQNEAQ (reference sequence). The CDR3 length is 14 residues. CDR3 sequence: CASSLHQGVDGYTF. DNA of the CDR3: TGTGCCAGCAGCCTACATCAGGGGGTCGATGGCTACACCTTC.

The V gene is TRBV5-1, the J gene TRBJ1-1; D remains unclear. Germline CDR1 reads SGHRS; CDR2 reads YFSETQ. The CDR3 sequence is 14 residues long. Trimming stripped 0 bases from V and 2 bases from J, with 8 bases between. Here the CDR3 DNA reads TGCGCCAGCAGCTTGGCCAGGATTAACACTGAAGCTTTCTTT. Its translation: CASSLARINTEAFF.

In this sample, this clone turned up once. The chain uses TRBV29-1 and TRBJ2-7; 7 nucleotides align to TRBD1. This CDR3 comprises 12 residues. Germline CDR1 is SQVTM and CDR2 is ANQGSEA. The trim removed 6 bases at V and 0 bases at J, leaving 2 bases unmatched. The CDR3 DNA follows: TGCAGCGTGGGACAGTTCTCCTACGAGCAGTACTTC. Its protein product is CSVGQFSYEQYF.

This clone has a count of ten or more. Other DNA sequences in the same sample also yield this CDR3. The chain recombines TRBV9 with TRBJ2-7, with 10 bases that match TRBD2. The CDR3 covers 15 residues. Trimming at V came to 3 bases and at J to 2 bases, leaving 5 bases not matched to a gene. Germline loops: CDR1 SGDLS, CDR2 YYNGEE. CDR3 nucleotides: TGTGCCAGCAGCGCTACTAGCGGGAAAACCTACGAGCAGTACTTC. It yields the protein CASSATSGKTYEQYF.

As to this clone: Different DNA sequences within this sample yield the same CDR3. This sequence joins TRBV6-6 and TRBJ1-1, with D possibly TRBD1 on 6 matching bases. Germline CDR1 reads MNHNY; CDR2 reads SVGAGI (reference sequence). CDR3 length: 14 residues. The V gene lost 0 bases and the J gene lost 4 bases, with 9 bases spanning the gap. CDR3 DNA: TGTGCCAGCAGTTACTCCAGGGGTGGCACTGAAGCTTTCTTT. It specifies CASSYSRGGTEAFF.

This chain joins TRBV2 and TRBJ2-1; D may be TRBD1 (5 bases). The CDR3 sequence is 14 residues long. Trimming shortened V by 8 bases and J by 8 bases, and 19 bases separated the two germline ends. Germline V gives CDR1 SNHLY, CDR2 FYNNEI. CDR3 sequence: CASGALLRGHEQFF. The CDR3 DNA reads TGTGCCAGCGGGGCCCTACTAAGAGGCCATGAGCAGTTCTTC.

This rearrangement joins TRBV28 to TRBJ2-7; 11 nucleotides match TRBD2. This CDR3 comprises 14 residues. Germline lookup yields CDR1 MDHEN and CDR2 SYDVKM. With 6 bases clipped from V and 4 bases from J, the junction kept 5 bases outside the gene matches. The DNA for the CDR3 is TGTGCCAGCAGACCGGGACTAGCGGTATACGAGCAGTACTTC. Protein sequence: CASRPGLAVYEQYF.

This rearrangement joins TRBV18 to TRBJ1-2; the match to TRBD1 covers 7 bases. Germline CDR1 reads KGHSH; CDR2 reads LQKENI. This CDR3 comprises 13 residues. The J segment lost 10 bases and the V segment lost 3 bases, leaving 8 bases of the junction unmatched. The CDR3 region is CASSPTGPEIYTF. The CDR3 DNA reads as TGTGCCAGCTCACCGACAGGGCCGGAAATCTACACCTTC.

The chain employs TRBV6-2 or TRBV6-3 and TRBJ1-5; D is uncertain. Germline loops: CDR1 MNHEY, CDR2 SVGEGT. The CDR3 contains 15 residues. With 2 bases removed from V and 7 bases from J, the gap between germline ends came to 15 bases. This CDR3 reads CASSYERAGGQPQHF. As DNA, the CDR3 is TGTGCCAGCAGTTACGAGAGGGCAGGAGGCCAGCCCCAGCATTTT.

The chain couples TRBV5-4 to TRBJ2-1, with a possible D match to TRBD2 (5 bases). Germline values: CDR1 SGHNT, CDR2 YYREEE (reference sequence). Trimming left V 4 bases short and J 4 bases short, with 9 bases between. CDR3 length: 13 residues. Here the CDR3 reads CASSLTSYNEQFF. The DNA of the CDR3 is TGTGCCAGCAGCCTAACTAGTTACAATGAGCAGTTCTTC.

The chain couples TRBV2 to TRBJ2-7; TRBD1 might be the D (6 bases). CDR3 length: 19 residues. With 7 bases removed from V and 5 bases from J, the gap between germline ends came to 33 bases. Germline assignment: CDR1 SNHLY and CDR2 FYNNEI. The CDR3 DNA reads TGTGCCAGCACTGGGGGCAAAGGGTTTAGTCGGCCCTCGGGGAACGAGCAGTACTTC. Protein product: CASTGGKGFSRPSGNEQYF.

The CDR3 DNA reads as TGTGCCAGCAGTTTATCCTCGCAGGGGACCCAGTACTTC. It translates to CASSLSSQGTQYF. The J gene is TRBJ2-5, the V gene TRBV28; D perhaps matches TRBD1 (5 bases). The CDR3 has 13 residues. Germline V gene lookup returns CDR1 MDHEN and CDR2 SYDVKM. V lost 1 base and J 7 bases, leaving 10 bases between the germline ends.

The chain couples TRBV7-6 to TRBJ2-7; 12 bases fit TRBD1. CDR1 SGHVS and CDR2 FNYEAQ come from the germline V gene. The J segment lost 6 bases and the V segment lost 5 bases, leaving 5 bases of the junction unmatched. The CDR3 is 14 residues long. CDR3 amino acids: CASSTRDRGLEQYF. CDR3 in DNA: TGTGCCAGCAGCACCCGGGACAGGGGGCTCGAGCAGTACTTC.

This rearrangement joins TRBV4-3 to TRBJ2-2; 12 bases are shared with TRBD2. The CDR3 consists of 16 residues. CDR1 is LGHNA, CDR2 YSLEER, per germline. The trim removed 2 bases at V and 4 bases at J, leaving 2 bases unmatched. CDR3 sequence reads: CASSQLAGGPTGELFF. For the CDR3, the DNA is TGCGCCAGCAGCCAACTAGCGGGAGGGCCCACCGGGGAGCTGTTTTTT.

This clone was detected a few times. The V call is TRBV7-8, the J call TRBJ2-7, with D uncertain. The CDR3 covers 13 residues. Trimming stripped 5 bases from V and 0 bases from J, with 8 bases between. Germline CDR1 and CDR2: SGHVS and FQNEAQ. The CDR3 DNA follows: TGTGCCAGCAGCCGCCGGAGCTCCTACGAGCAGTACTTC. The encoded protein is CASSRRSSYEQYF.